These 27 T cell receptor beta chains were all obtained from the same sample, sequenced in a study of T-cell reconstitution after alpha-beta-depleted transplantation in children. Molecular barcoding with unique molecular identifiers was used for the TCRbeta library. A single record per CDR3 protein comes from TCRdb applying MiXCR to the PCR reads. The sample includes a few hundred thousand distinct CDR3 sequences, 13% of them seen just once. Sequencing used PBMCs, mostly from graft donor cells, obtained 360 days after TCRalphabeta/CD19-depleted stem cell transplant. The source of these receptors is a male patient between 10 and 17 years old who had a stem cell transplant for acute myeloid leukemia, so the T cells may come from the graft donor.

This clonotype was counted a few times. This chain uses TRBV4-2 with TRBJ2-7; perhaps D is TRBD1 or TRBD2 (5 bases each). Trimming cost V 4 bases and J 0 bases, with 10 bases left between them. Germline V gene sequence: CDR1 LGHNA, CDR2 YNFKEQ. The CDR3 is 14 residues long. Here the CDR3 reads CASSPEGPSYEQYF. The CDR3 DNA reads TGTGCCAGCAGCCCCGAGGGGCCCTCCTACGAGCAGTACTTC.

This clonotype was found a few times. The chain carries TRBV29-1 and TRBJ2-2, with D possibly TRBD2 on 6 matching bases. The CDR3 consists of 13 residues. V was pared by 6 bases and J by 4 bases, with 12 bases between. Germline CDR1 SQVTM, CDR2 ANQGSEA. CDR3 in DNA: TGCAGCGTGGGAGGCCGACTCACCGGGGAGCTGTTTTTT. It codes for CSVGGRLTGELFF.

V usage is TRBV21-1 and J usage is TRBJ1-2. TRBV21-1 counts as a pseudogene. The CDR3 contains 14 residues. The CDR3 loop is CASSKRAAGRGYTF. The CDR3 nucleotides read TGTGCCAGCAGCAAAAGGGCGGCAGGGCGAGGCTACACCTTC.

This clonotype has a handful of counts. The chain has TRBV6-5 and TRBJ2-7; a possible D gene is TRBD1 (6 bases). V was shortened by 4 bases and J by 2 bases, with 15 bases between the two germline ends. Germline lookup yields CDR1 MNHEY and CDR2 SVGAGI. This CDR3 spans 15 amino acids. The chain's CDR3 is CASSFRTGLAYEQYF. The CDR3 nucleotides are TGTGCCAGCAGTTTCCGCACAGGGCTCGCCTACGAGCAGTACTTC.

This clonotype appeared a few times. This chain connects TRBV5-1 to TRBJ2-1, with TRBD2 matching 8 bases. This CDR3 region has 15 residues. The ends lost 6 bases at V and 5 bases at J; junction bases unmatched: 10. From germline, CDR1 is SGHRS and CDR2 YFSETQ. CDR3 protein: CASTLGLAGHNEQFF. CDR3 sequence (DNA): TGCGCCAGCACCTTAGGGCTAGCGGGCCACAATGAGCAGTTCTTC.

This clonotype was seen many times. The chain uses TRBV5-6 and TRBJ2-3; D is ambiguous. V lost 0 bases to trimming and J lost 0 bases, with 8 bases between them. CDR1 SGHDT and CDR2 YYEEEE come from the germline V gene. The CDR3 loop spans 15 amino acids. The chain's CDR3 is CASSLAKLSTDTQYF. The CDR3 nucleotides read TGTGCCAGCAGCTTGGCCAAGCTCAGCACAGATACGCAGTATTTT.

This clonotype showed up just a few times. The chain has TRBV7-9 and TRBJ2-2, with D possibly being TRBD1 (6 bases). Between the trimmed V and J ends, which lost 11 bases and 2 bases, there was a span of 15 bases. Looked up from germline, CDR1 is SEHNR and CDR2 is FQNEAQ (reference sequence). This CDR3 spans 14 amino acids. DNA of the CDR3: TGTGCCCCGGCAGGGGCTTTCAACACCGGGGAGCTGTTTTTT. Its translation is CAPAGAFNTGELFF.

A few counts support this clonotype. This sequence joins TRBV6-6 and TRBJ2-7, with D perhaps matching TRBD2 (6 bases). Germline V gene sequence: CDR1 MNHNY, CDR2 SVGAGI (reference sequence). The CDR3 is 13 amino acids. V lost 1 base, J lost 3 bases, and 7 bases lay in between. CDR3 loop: CASSYLDYYEQYF. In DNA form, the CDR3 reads TGTGCCAGCAGTTACTTGGACTACTACGAGCAGTACTTC.

The CDR3 DNA reads TGTGCCAGCAGCTCGCGTGGACTAGCGGGAGCGAATGAGCAGTTCTTC. Translating it yields CASSSRGLAGANEQFF. This rearrangement joins TRBV7-3 to TRBJ2-1, with 13 nucleotides matching TRBD2. The germline gives CDR1 SGHTA, CDR2 FQGTGA. CDR3 length equals 16 residues. V was pared by 4 bases and J by 7 bases, with 7 bases of the junction left unmatched.

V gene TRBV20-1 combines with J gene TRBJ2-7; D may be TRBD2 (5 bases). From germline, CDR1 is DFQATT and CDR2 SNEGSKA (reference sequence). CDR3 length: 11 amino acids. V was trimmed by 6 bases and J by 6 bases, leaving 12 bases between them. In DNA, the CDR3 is TGCAGTGCACGAGGGTTTGCCGAGCAGTACTTC. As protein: CSARGFAEQYF.

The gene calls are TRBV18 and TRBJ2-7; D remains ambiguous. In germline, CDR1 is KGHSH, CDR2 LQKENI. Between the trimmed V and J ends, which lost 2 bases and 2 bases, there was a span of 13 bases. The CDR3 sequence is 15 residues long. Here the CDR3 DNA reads TGTGCCAGCTCACCAGAGTTGGGAAAACCCTACGAGCAGTACTTC. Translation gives CASSPELGKPYEQYF.

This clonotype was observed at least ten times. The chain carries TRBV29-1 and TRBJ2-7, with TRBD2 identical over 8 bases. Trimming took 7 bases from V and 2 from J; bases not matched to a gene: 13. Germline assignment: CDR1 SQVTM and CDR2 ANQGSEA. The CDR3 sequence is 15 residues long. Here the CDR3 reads CSASDDIGGAYEQYF. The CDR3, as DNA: TGCAGCGCCTCGGACGACATCGGGGGGGCCTACGAGCAGTACTTC.

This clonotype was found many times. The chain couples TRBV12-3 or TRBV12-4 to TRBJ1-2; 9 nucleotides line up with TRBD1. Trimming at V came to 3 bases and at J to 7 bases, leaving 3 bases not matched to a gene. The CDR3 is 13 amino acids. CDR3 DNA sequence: TGTGCCAGCAGTTTTTTGACAGGGGGTGGCTACACCTTC. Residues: CASSFLTGGGYTF.

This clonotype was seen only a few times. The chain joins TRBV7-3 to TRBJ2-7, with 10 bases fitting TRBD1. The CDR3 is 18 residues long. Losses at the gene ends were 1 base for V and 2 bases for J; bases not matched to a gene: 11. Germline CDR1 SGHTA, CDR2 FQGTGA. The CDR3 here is CASSLSVPGQGFPYEQYF. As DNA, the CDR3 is TGTGCCAGCAGCTTAAGCGTTCCGGGACAGGGGTTCCCCTACGAGCAGTACTTC.

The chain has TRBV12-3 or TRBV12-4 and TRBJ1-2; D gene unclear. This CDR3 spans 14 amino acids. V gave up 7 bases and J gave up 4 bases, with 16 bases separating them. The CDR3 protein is CASTLDLLAYGYTF. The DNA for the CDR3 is TGTGCCAGCACCCTGGACCTTCTTGCCTATGGCTACACCTTC.

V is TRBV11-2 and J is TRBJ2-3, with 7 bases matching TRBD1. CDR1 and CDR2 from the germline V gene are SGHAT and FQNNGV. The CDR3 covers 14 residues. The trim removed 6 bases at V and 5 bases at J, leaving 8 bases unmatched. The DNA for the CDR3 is TGTGCCAGCAGGCGAACAGGGGATGGAGATACGCAGTATTTT. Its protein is CASRRTGDGDTQYF.

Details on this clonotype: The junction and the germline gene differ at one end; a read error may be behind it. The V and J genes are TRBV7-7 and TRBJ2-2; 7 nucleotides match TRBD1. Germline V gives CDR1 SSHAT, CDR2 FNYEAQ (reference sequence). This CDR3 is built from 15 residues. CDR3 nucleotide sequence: TGTGCTAGCAGAGACAGGGCGGATGACACCGGGGAGCTGTTTTTT. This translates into CASRDRADDTGELFF.

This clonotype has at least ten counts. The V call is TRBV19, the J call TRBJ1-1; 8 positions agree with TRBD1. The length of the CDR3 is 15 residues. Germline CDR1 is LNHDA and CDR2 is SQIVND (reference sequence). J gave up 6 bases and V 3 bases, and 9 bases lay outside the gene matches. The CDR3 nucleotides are TGTGCCAGTAGTATGGATTCGACAGGGGTGGCTGAAGCTTTCTTT. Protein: CASSMDSTGVAEAFF.

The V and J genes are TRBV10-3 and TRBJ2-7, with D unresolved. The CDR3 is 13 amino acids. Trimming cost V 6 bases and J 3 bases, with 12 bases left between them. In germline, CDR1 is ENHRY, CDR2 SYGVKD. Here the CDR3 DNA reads TGTGCCATCAGCCCCGGATCTTTCTACGAGCAGTACTTC. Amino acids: CAISPGSFYEQYF.

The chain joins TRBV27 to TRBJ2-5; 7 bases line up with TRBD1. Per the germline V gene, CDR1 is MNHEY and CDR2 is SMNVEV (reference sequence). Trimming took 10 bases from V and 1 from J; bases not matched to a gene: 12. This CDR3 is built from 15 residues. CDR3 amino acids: CAIPPGGSTQETQYF. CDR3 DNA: TGTGCCATCCCGCCAGGGGGATCGACCCAAGAGACCCAGTACTTC.

The CDR3 bases are TGTGCTAGTGGTTTGATAGACAGGGGCTTAAAGAACACTGAAGCTTTCTTT. It specifies CASGLIDRGLKNTEAFF. This sequence joins TRBV12-5 and TRBJ1-1, with TRBD1 matching 8 bases. Germline values: CDR1 LGHNT, CDR2 FRNRAP. The V segment lost 2 bases and the J segment 1 base; nucleotides outside the gene matches: 9. The CDR3 runs to 17 residues.

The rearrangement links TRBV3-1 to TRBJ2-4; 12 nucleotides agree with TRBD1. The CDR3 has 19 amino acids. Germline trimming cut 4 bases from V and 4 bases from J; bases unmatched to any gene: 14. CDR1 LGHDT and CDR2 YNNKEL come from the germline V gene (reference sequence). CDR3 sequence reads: CASSREPGQGARVKNIQYF. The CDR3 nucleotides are TGTGCCAGCAGCCGGGAACCGGGACAGGGGGCGAGGGTGAAAAACATTCAGTACTTC.

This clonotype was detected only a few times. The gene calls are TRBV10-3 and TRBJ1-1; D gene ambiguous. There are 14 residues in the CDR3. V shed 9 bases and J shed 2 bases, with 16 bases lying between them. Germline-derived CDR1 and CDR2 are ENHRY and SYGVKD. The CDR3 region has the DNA TGTGCCATATCCCCGGGAGATATAAACACTGAAGCTTTCTTT. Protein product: CAISPGDINTEAFF.

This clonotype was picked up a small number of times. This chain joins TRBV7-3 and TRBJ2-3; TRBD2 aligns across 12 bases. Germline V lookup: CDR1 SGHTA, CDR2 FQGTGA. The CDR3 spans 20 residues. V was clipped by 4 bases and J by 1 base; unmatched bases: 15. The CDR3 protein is CASSSRRLAGDRGGTDTQYF. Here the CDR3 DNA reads TGTGCCAGCAGCTCTCGCCGACTAGCGGGAGATCGGGGTGGCACAGATACGCAGTATTTT.

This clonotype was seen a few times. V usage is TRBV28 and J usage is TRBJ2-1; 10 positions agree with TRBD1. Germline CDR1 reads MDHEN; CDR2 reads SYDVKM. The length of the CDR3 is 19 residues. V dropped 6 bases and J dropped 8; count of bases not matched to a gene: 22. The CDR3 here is CASRGDRGHRGGLSDEQFF. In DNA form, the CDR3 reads TGTGCCAGCAGAGGGGACAGGGGCCATCGCGGGGGTTTAAGCGATGAGCAGTTCTTC.

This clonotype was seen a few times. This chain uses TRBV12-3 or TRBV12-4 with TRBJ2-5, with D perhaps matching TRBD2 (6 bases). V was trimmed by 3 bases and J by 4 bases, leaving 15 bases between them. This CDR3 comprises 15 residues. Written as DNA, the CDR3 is TGTGCCAGCAGTTTTATTGGGCGGGGAGGAGAGACCCAGTACTTC. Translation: CASSFIGRGGETQYF.

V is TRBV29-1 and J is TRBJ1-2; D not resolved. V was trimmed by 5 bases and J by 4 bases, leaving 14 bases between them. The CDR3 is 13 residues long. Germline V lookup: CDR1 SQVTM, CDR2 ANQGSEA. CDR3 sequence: CSVLREGPYGYTF. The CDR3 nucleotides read TGCAGCGTTCTCCGTGAAGGTCCCTATGGCTACACCTTC. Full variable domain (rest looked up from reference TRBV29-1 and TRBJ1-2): SAVISQKPSRDICQRGTSLTIQCQVDSQVTMMFWYRQQPGQSLTLIATANQGSEATYESGFVIDKFPISRPNLTFSTLTVSNMSPEDSSIYLCSVLREGPYGYTFGSGTRLTVV.